This T cell receptor (beta chain) was identified during a study of lymphopenia after photon versus proton radiotherapy. Whole-study results and caveats: Photon-treated patients lost naive T cells and TCR diversity; proton-treated stayed stable. A bigger post-nadir fall in TCR diversity correlated inversely with survival time in deceased patients. Oligoclonal CD8+ Temra expansion after nadir drove photon patients' diversity drop.

The germline gives CDR1 MDHEN, CDR2 SYDVKM. After removal of 1 base from V and 2 bases from J, the junction contained 13 bases not matched to a gene. This CDR3 spans 20 amino acids. The table came from immunoSEQ multiplex PCR; TCRdb's copy has only in-frame clones and leaves some out. The profile shows about 70,000 clones, about 90% of them singletons. Comments on this clone: The antigen remains unidentified.

Specimen: peripheral blood, collected from a patient treated with photon-based radiotherapy. This receptor was identified in a woman aged 40 to 49 with cholangiocarcinoma. The gene calls are TRBV28 and TRBJ2-2; the match to TRBD2 covers 10 bases. The CDR3 nucleotides read TGTGCCAGCAGTTTATCCTCCCCGAGCGGGAGGGCCTTTAACACCGGGGAGCTGTTTTTT. Its protein product is CASSLSSPSGRAFNTGELFF.